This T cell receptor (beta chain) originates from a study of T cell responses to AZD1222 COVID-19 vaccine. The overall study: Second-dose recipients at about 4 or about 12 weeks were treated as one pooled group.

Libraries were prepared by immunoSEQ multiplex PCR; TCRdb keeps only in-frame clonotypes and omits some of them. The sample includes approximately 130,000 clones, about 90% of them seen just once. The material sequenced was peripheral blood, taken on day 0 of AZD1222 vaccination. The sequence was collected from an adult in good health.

CDR3 sequence reads: CASSFGYNSPLHF. DNA for the CDR3: TGTGCCAGCAGTTTTGGGTATAATTCACCCCTCCACTTT. The chain links TRBV12-3 or TRBV12-4 to TRBJ1-6; unclear D gene. There are 13 residues in the CDR3. Trimming pared 3 bases from V and 4 bases from J, leaving 4 bases between.